Below are 30 T cell receptor beta chains sequenced from a single sample in a study of T cell changes during pregnancy in multiple sclerosis (dated by TCRdb to about 2019). Library preparation was by the immunoSEQ multiplex PCR assay. TCRdb took this table from immuneACCESS and kept in-frame rearrangements with V and J called. Such tables lack part of the clones; where checked against another copy, unresolved V genes explain under half of the gap, and the rest is unexplained. This sample has fewer than 100,000 clones in its table, and about 93% of those were observed once. The ten largest account for 2.5% to 3% of the sample. The sequenced sample was peripheral blood, obtained after pregnancy. The receptors shown here come from a female donor in good health, enrolled as a control in a pregnancy study.

The genes are TRBV5-5 and TRBJ1-1, with D uncertain. Germline V gene data show CDR1 as SGHKS and CDR2 as YYEKEE (reference sequence). The CDR3 totals 14 residues. The V end lost 4 bases, the J end lost 2 bases, and 12 bases lay between the germline ends. CDR3 DNA sequence: TGTGCCAGCAGCCTCGACGTAGCTAACACTGAAGCTTTCTTT. This codes for CASSLDVANTEAFF. Drawing the rest from reference TRBV5-5 and TRBJ1-1, the complete variable domain is DAGVTQSPTHLIKTRGQQVTLRCSPISGHKSVSWYQQVLGQGPQFIFQYYEKEERGRGNFPDRFSARQFPNYSSELNVNALLLGDSALYLCASSLDVANTEAFFGQGTRLTVV.

The V gene is TRBV5-5, the J gene TRBJ2-7, with 10 bases identical to TRBD2. Germline CDR1 is SGHKS and CDR2 is YYEKEE (reference sequence). Losses at the gene ends were 3 bases for V and 2 bases for J; bases not matched to a gene: 11. The CDR3 extends over 17 amino acids. The CDR3 bases are TGTGCCAGCAGCTGGGGGCCGCCGGGACTAGCGCCCTACGAGCAGTACTTC. The encoded protein is CASSWGPPGLAPYEQYF.

This chain uses TRBV4-1 with TRBJ2-1, with D possibly TRBD2 on 6 matching bases. V was cut by 1 base and J by 0 bases, with 19 bases left in between. Germline loops: CDR1 MGHRA, CDR2 YSYEKL. There are 19 residues in the CDR3. The CDR3 coding sequence is TGCGCCAGCAGCCAAGGAGACCTAGCGCTCATAAGCTCCTACAATGAGCAGTTCTTC. Residues: CASSQGDLALISSYNEQFF.

CDR3 protein: CASSDRTSRDSKYF. CDR3 bases: TGTGCCAGCAGTGATAGAACTAGTCGGGATAGTAAGTACTTC. The chain recombines TRBV25-1 with TRBJ2-7; weak D call: TRBD2 (5 bases). From germline, CDR1 is MGHDK and CDR2 SYGVNS. Deletions cut 3 bases from V and 11 bases from J, with 20 bases between. The CDR3 spans 14 residues.

The chain carries TRBV28 and TRBJ2-7; TRBD1 is a possible D gene (5 bases). With 6 bases removed from V and 2 bases from J, the gap between germline ends came to 11 bases. Germline-derived CDR1 and CDR2 are MDHEN and SYDVKM. The CDR3 sequence is 13 residues long. CDR3 amino acids: CASSLTVPYEQYF. The DNA for the CDR3 is TGTGCCAGCAGCTTGACAGTTCCCTACGAGCAGTACTTC.

This sequence joins TRBV19 and TRBJ2-4; D not resolved. V lost 6 bases and J 3 bases, leaving 12 bases between the germline ends. CDR1 and CDR2 from the germline V gene are LNHDA and SQIVND (reference sequence). There are 14 residues in the CDR3. The CDR3 nucleotides are TGTGCCAGTAGCAATGGGCTAATCAAAAACATTCAGTACTTC. It translates to CASSNGLIKNIQYF.

The gene calls are TRBV7-9 and TRBJ2-1, with 10 bases that match TRBD2. CDR1 SEHNR and CDR2 FQNEAQ come from the germline V gene (reference sequence). The CDR3 is made up of 15 amino acids. V lost 2 bases to trimming and J lost 7 bases; unmatched junction nucleotides: 5. In DNA, the CDR3 is TGTGCCAGCAGCTTAAGCGGGAGGGATCGGAATGAGCAGTTCTTC. Its protein product is CASSLSGRDRNEQFF.

The genes are TRBV6-6 and TRBJ1-4; 9 nucleotides match TRBD1. The CDR3 has 15 amino acids. V was clipped by 5 bases and J by 7 bases; unmatched bases: 8. The germline V gene encodes CDR1 MNHNY and CDR2 SVGAGI (reference sequence). CDR3 in amino acids: CASSNPGQGLEKLFF. The CDR3 DNA follows: TGTGCCAGCAGTAATCCGGGACAGGGTCTTGAAAAACTGTTTTTT.

V and J are TRBV16 and TRBJ2-1; weak D call: TRBD1 (6 bases). The germline V and J ends were trimmed by 3 bases and 8 bases, with 11 bases remaining between them. Germline V gene data show CDR1 as KGHSY and CDR2 as FQNENV. This CDR3 is built from 13 residues. The chain's CDR3 is CASSHSQGYEQFF. The CDR3 DNA follows: TGTGCCAGCAGCCATTCACAGGGTTATGAGCAGTTCTTC.

The rearrangement links TRBV10-3 to TRBJ2-1, with 13 nucleotides matching TRBD2. V shed 6 bases and J 8 bases; nucleotides not matched to a gene: 4. Germline CDR1 is ENHRY and CDR2 is SYGVKD. The CDR3 consists of 14 residues. The CDR3 DNA follows: TGTGCCATCAGGGGGACTAGCGGGGACTATGAGCAGTTCTTC. Its protein is CAIRGTSGDYEQFF.

The chain combines TRBV7-2 with TRBJ2-7, with a weak D call TRBD1 (6 bases). The length of the CDR3 is 13 residues. V was pared by 5 bases and J by 3 bases, with 11 bases between. Looked up from germline, CDR1 is SGHTA and CDR2 is FQGNSA. The CDR3 DNA reads TGTGCCAGCAGCGAACAGGGAATCTACGAGCAGTACTTC. Protein sequence: CASSEQGIYEQYF.

CDR3 DNA: TGTGCCAGTAGGACAGGGTCCGTTATCTCGGAGCAGTTCTTC. This encodes CASRTGSVISEQFF. V gene TRBV19 combines with J gene TRBJ2-1; 7 nucleotides agree with TRBD1. V lost 6 bases, J lost 10 bases, and 12 bases stayed unmatched. Germline lookup yields CDR1 LNHDA and CDR2 SQIVND (reference sequence). The CDR3 has 14 residues.

The sample holds a few counts of this clone. The V call is TRBV7-8, the J call TRBJ2-1; 8 bases align to TRBD2. Trimming removed 5 bases from V and 4 bases from J; junction bases left unmatched: 7. The V gene's germline CDR1 is SGHVS and CDR2 FQNEAQ. This CDR3 has 15 amino acids. The CDR3 protein is CASSGPGGPYNEQFF. The CDR3 nucleotides are TGTGCCAGCAGCGGGCCGGGGGGGCCTTACAATGAGCAGTTCTTC.

This rearrangement joins TRBV15 to TRBJ2-3; D is perhaps TRBD2 (7 bases). Between the trimmed V and J ends, which lost 5 bases and 3 bases, there was a span of 18 bases. Germline CDR1 LNHNV, CDR2 YYDKDF (reference sequence). This CDR3 has 16 residues. The CDR3 loop reads CATSPSRGAWTDTQYF. CDR3 coding DNA: TGTGCCACCAGCCCAAGTCGGGGGGCGTGGACAGATACGCAGTATTTT.

The V call is TRBV15, the J call TRBJ2-1, with a possible D match to TRBD2 (5 bases). V was clipped by 4 bases and J by 6 bases, with 16 bases between them. CDR3 length: 15 residues. The germline V gene has CDR1 LNHNV and CDR2 YYDKDF (reference sequence). The CDR3 DNA sequence: TGTGCCACCAGCACTGAACCCTCGAGGGTCAATGAGCAGTTCTTC. It translates to CATSTEPSRVNEQFF.

The chain links TRBV5-5 to TRBJ1-5; D may be TRBD1 (5 bases). Germline V gene data show CDR1 as SGHKS and CDR2 as YYEKEE (reference sequence). V shed 2 bases and J shed 3 bases, with 9 bases lying between them. CDR3 length equals 14 residues. The CDR3 here is CASSFVRDNQPQHF. The DNA of the CDR3 is TGTGCCAGCAGCTTTGTCAGGGACAATCAGCCCCAGCATTTT.

The V gene is TRBV7-3, the J gene TRBJ2-1; D is ambiguous. Trimming stripped 4 bases from V and 1 base from J, with 14 bases between. Germline V gives CDR1 SGHTA, CDR2 FQGTGA. The CDR3 spans 16 residues. CDR3 bases: TGTGCCAGCAGCTCCTATCCCCAAGCATCCTACAATGAGCAGTTCTTC. This translates into CASSSYPQASYNEQFF.

The chain carries TRBV11-2 and TRBJ2-7, with TRBD1 identical over 9 bases. Losses at the gene ends were 1 base for V and 6 bases for J; bases not matched to a gene: 7. The length of the CDR3 is 15 residues. Germline lookup yields CDR1 SGHAT and CDR2 FQNNGV. CDR3 coding DNA: TGTGCCAGCAGCTTAGGGGACAGGGCCATGGTCGAGCAGTACTTC. Its protein is CASSLGDRAMVEQYF.

The CDR3 spells CASSPRQGVYEQYF. The CDR3 nucleotides read TGTGCCAGCTCACCACGACAGGGGGTGTACGAGCAGTACTTC. V gene TRBV18 combines with J gene TRBJ2-7; TRBD1 agrees at 9 bases. This CDR3 is built from 14 residues. With V trimmed by 1 base and J by 4 bases, 2 bases remained unmatched. Germline V gene sequence: CDR1 KGHSH, CDR2 LQKENI.

The genes are TRBV5-4 and TRBJ2-5, with 9 positions matching TRBD2. The CDR3 contains 17 residues. The trim removed 0 bases at V and 5 bases at J, leaving 11 bases unmatched. Germline assignment: CDR1 SGHNT and CDR2 YYREEE (reference sequence). The CDR3 sequence: CASSLGGASGVGETQYF. The CDR3 region has the DNA TGTGCCAGCAGCTTGGGGGGGGCTAGCGGGGTGGGGGAGACCCAGTACTTC. Combining the CDR3 with reference TRBV5-4 and TRBJ2-5 gives the whole variable domain ETGVTQSPTHLIKTRGQQVTLRCSSQSGHNTVSWYQQALGQGPQFIFQYYREEENGRGNFPPRFSGLQFPNYSSELNVNALELDDSALYLCASSLGGASGVGETQYFGPGTRLLVL.

The CDR3 is CASSPSGQPQHF. The DNA for the CDR3 is TGTGCCAGCTCACCAAGCGGTCAGCCCCAGCATTTT. The J gene is TRBJ1-5, the V gene TRBV18; D is uncertain. The CDR3 runs to 12 residues. Germline lookup yields CDR1 KGHSH and CDR2 LQKENI. Between the trimmed V and J ends, which lost 2 bases and 6 bases, there was a span of 5 bases.

This clone was recorded only once. The chain couples TRBV11-2 to TRBJ2-7; 7 bases agree with TRBD1. V gave up 4 bases and J gave up 6 bases; unmatched junction bases: 9. This CDR3 is built from 14 residues. Germline V lookup: CDR1 SGHAT, CDR2 FQNNGV. The CDR3 DNA follows: TGTGCCAGCAGCTCCTTCGACAGGGCGTCCGAGCAGTACTTC. It specifies CASSSFDRASEQYF.

The chain employs TRBV4-2 and TRBJ2-7, with D possibly being TRBD1 (6 bases). Trimming removed 2 bases from V and 9 bases from J, with 20 bases in between. This CDR3 spans 15 amino acids. Germline V CDR1 and CDR2: LGHNA, YNFKEQ. This chain's CDR3 is CASSQSSGVTKGQYF. The CDR3 DNA reads as TGTGCCAGCAGCCAATCGTCAGGGGTTACGAAGGGGCAGTACTTC.

The chain couples TRBV6-6 to TRBJ2-5; 7 bases are shared with TRBD2. Germline CDR1 MNHNY, CDR2 SVGAGI (reference sequence). J was trimmed by 4 bases and V by 8 bases; bases with no gene match: 7. CDR3 length: 13 amino acids. The CDR3 nucleotides are TGTGCCAGCCGAGTCCGCGGGGGAGAGACCCAGTACTTC. Translating gives CASRVRGGETQYF.

The V call is TRBV2, the J call TRBJ2-7; TRBD1 might be the D (6 bases). The CDR3 runs 13 residues. V was pared by 6 bases and J by 1 base, with 10 bases between. Per the germline V gene, CDR1 is SNHLY and CDR2 is FYNNEI. CDR3 in DNA: TGTGCCAGCAGGTTAGGACAGTCCTACGAGCAGTACTTC. This gives the protein CASRLGQSYEQYF. Complete variable domain (other parts from reference TRBV2 and TRBJ2-7): EPEVTQTPSHQVTQMGQEVILRCVPISNHLYFYWYRQILGQKVEFLVSFYNNEISEKSEIFDDQFSVERPDGSNFTLKIRSTKLEDSAMYFCASRLGQSYEQYFGPGTRLTVT.

The chain employs TRBV5-1 and TRBJ2-3, with TRBD2 matching 12 bases. Germline trimming cut 4 bases from V and 5 bases from J; bases unmatched to any gene: 11. From germline, CDR1 is SGHRS and CDR2 YFSETQ. CDR3 length equals 17 residues. The CDR3, as DNA: TGCGCCAGCAGCCCTAATTCACTAGCGGGAGGAGGAGATACGCAGTATTTT. Protein: CASSPNSLAGGGDTQYF.

The chain is built from TRBV5-5 and TRBJ2-7, with a tentative D call TRBD1 (6 bases). Deletions cut 4 bases from V and 6 bases from J, with 11 bases between. Germline V gene data show CDR1 as SGHKS and CDR2 as YYEKEE (reference sequence). CDR3 length: 12 residues. CDR3 amino acids: CASSTGLSEQYF. CDR3 DNA sequence: TGTGCCAGCAGCACAGGGTTAAGCGAGCAGTACTTC. Looking up the rest from reference TRBV5-5 and TRBJ2-7 gives the full variable domain: DAGVTQSPTHLIKTRGQQVTLRCSPISGHKSVSWYQQVLGQGPQFIFQYYEKEERGRGNFPDRFSARQFPNYSSELNVNALLLGDSALYLCASSTGLSEQYFGPGTRLTVT.

This chain links TRBV18 with TRBJ1-2, with a weak D call TRBD1 (5 bases). CDR1 and CDR2 (germline): KGHSH, LQKENI. CDR3 length equals 13 residues. V shed 2 bases and J shed 5 bases, with 9 bases lying between them. The CDR3 loop reads CASSPDSGYGYTF. The CDR3 nucleotides are TGTGCCAGCTCACCAGACAGTGGGTATGGCTACACCTTC.

The chain joins TRBV27 to TRBJ2-7, with D perhaps matching TRBD2 (5 bases). This CDR3 spans 15 amino acids. Trimming took off 6 bases at V and 0 bases at J, with 15 bases between the two ends. The V gene's germline CDR1 is MNHEY and CDR2 SMNVEV (reference sequence). The CDR3 protein is CASSLRPGSSYEQYF. CDR3 bases: TGTGCCAGCAGCCTGCGGCCGGGGAGCTCCTACGAGCAGTACTTC.

This clone has only a few counts. This chain links TRBV4-2 with TRBJ1-1; the D is unclear. Deletions cut 1 base from V and 7 bases from J, with 7 bases between. The CDR3 has 12 amino acids. CDR1 and CDR2 (germline): LGHNA, YNFKEQ. As DNA, the CDR3 is TGTGCCAGCAGCCAAGGCCGGGTTGAAGCTTTCTTT. Amino acid sequence: CASSQGRVEAFF.